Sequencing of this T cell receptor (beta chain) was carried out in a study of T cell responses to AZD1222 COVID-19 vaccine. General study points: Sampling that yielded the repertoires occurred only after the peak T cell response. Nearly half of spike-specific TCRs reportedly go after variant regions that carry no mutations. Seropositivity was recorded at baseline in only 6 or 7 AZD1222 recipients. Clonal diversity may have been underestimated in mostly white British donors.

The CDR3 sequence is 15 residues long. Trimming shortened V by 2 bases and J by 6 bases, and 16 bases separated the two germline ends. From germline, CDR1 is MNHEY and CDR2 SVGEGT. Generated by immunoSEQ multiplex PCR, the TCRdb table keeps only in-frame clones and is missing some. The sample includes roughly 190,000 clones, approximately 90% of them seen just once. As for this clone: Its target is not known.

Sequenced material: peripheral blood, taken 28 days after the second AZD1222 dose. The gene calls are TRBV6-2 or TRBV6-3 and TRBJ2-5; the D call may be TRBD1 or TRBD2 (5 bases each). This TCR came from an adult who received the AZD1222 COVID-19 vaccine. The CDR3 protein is CASSYGRPRDQTQYF. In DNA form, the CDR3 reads TGTGCCAGCAGTTACGGGAGACCCAGGGACCAGACCCAGTACTTC.